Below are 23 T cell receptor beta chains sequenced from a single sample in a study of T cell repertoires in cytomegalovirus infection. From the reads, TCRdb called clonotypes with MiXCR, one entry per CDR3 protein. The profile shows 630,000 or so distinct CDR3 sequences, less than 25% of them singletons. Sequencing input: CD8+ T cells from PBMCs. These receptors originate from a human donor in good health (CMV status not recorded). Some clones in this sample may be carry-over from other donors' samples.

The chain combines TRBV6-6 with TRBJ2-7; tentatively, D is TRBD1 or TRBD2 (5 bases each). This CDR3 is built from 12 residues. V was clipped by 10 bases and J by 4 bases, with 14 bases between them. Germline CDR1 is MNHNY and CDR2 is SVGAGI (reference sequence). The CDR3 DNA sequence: TGTGCCAACTCGTGGGACCAATACGAGCAGTACGTC. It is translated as CANSWDQYEQYV.

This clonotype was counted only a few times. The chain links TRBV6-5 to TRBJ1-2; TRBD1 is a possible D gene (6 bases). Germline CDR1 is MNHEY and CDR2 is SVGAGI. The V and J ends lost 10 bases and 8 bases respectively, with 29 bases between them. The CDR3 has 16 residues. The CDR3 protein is CAIWGLRLDSRLGYTF. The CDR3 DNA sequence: TGTGCCATCTGGGGTTTACGGCTGGACAGCCGATTAGGCTACACCTTC.

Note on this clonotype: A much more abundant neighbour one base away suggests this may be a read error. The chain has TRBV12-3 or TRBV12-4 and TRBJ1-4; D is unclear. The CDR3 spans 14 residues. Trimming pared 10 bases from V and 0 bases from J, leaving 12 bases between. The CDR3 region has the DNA TGTGCCACCAATTCGGCCGCAACTAATGAAAAACTGTTTTTT. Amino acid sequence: CATNSAATNEKLFF.

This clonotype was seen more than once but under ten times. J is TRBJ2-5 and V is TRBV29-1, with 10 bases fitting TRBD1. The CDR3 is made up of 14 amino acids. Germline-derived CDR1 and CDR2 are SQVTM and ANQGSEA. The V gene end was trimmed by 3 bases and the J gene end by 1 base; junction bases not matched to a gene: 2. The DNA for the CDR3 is TGCAGCGTTGAGACAGGGGGCCGCCAAGAGACCCAGTACTTC. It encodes CSVETGGRQETQYF.

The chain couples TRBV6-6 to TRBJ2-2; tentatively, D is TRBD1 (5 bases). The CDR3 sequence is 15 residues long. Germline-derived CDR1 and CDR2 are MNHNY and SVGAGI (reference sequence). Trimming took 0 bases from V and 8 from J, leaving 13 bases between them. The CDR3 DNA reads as TGTGCCAGCAGTTACTCGAAGGCCGGACAAGGGGAGCTGTTTTTT. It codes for CASSYSKAGQGELFF.

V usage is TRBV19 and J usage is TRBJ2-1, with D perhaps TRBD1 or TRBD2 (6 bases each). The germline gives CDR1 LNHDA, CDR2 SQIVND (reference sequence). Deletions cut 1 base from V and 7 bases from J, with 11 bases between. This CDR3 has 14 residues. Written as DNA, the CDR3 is TGTGCCAGTAGTATAGTGGGGGGCGGGAATGAGCAGTTCTTC. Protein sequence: CASSIVGGGNEQFF.

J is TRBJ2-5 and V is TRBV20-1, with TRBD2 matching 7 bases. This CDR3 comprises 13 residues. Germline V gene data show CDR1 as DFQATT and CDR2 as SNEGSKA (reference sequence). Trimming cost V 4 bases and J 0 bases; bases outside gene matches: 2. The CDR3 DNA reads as TGCAGTGCTAACGGGGGGTACCAAGAGACCCAGTACTTC. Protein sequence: CSANGGYQETQYF.

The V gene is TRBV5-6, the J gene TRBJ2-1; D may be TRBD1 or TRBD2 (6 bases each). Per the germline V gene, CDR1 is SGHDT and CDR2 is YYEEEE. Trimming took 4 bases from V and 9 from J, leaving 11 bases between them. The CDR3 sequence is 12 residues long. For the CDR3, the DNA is TGTGCCAGCAGCACACAGGGAGGTGAGCAGTTCTTC. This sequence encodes CASSTQGGEQFF.

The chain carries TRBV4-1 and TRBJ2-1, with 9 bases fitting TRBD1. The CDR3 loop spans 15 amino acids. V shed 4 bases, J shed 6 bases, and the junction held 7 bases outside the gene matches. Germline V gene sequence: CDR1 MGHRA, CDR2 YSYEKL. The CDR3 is CASSRGDRDFNEQFF. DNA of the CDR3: TGCGCCAGCAGCCGGGGGGACAGGGATTTCAATGAGCAGTTCTTC.

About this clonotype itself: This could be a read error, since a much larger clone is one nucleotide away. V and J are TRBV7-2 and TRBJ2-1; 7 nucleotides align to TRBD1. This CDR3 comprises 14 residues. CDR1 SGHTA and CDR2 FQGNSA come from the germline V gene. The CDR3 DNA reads TGTGCCAGCAGCTCCGGGACAGCACACAATGAGCAGCTCTTC. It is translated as CASSSGTAHNEQLF.

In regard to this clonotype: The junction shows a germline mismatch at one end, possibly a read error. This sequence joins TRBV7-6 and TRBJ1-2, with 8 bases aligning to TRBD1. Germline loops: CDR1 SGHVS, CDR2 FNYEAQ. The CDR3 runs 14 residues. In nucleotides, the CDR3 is TGTGTCAGCAGCCTTCAGGACCAGGGGGCAGGCTACACCTTC. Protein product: CVSSLQDQGAGYTF. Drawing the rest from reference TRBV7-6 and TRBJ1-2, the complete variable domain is GAGVSQSPRYKVTKRGQDVALRCDPISGHVSLYWYRQALGQGPEFLTYFNYEAQQDKSGLPNDRFSAERPEGSISTLTIQRTEQRDSAMYRCVSSLQDQGAGYTFGSGTRLTVV.

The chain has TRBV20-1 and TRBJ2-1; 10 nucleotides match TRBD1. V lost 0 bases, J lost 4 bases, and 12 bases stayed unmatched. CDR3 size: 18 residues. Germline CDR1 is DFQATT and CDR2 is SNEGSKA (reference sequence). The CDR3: CSARDIRQGAFPYNEQFF. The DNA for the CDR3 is TGCAGTGCTAGAGATATACGACAGGGGGCTTTCCCATACAATGAGCAGTTCTTC.

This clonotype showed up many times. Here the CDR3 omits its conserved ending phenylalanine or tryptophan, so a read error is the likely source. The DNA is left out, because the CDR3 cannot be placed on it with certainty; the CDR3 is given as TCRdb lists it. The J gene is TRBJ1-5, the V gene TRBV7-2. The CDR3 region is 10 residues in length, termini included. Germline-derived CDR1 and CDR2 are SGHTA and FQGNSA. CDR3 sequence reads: CASSLVGRRG.

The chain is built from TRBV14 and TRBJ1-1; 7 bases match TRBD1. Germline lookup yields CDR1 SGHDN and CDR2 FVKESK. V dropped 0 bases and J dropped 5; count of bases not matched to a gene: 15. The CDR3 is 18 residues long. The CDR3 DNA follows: TGTGCCAGCAGCCAAGATCGAGGGGGCAGCCTTGAAGGAACTGAAGCTTTCTTT. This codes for CASSQDRGGSLEGTEAFF.

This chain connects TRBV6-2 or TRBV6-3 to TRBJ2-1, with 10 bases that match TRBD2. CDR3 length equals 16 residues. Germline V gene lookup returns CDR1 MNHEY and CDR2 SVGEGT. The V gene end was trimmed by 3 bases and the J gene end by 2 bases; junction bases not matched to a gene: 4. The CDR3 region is CASSYNLAGAYNEQFF. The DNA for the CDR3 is TGTGCCAGCAGTTATAACCTAGCGGGGGCCTACAATGAGCAGTTCTTC.

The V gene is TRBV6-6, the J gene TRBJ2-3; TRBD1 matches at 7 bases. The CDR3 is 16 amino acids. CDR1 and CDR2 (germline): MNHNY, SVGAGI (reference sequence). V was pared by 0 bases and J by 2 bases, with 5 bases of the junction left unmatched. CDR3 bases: TGTGCCAGCAGTTACTCGAGACAGGGTCCCACAGATACGCAGTATTTT. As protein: CASSYSRQGPTDTQYF.

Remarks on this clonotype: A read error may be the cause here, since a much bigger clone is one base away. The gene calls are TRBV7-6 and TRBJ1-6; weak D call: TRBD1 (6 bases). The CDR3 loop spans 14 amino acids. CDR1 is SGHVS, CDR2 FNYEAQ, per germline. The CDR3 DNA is TGTGCCAGCAGGAGTGGGGGCTATAATTCACCCCCCCACTTT. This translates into CASRSGGYNSPPHF.

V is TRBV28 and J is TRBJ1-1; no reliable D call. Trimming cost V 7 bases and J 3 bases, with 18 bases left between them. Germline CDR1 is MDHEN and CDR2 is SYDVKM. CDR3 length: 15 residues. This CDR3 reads CASNSPGLGYTEAFF. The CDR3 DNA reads TGTGCCAGCAACAGCCCGGGCCTTGGGTACACTGAAGCTTTCTTT.

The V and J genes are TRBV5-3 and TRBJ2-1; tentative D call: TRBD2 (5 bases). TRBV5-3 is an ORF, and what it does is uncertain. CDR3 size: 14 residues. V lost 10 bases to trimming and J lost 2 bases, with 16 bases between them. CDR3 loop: CAGSFYGAYNEQFF. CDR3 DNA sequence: TGTGCCGGCAGCTTTTACGGGGCCTACAATGAGCAGTTCTTC.

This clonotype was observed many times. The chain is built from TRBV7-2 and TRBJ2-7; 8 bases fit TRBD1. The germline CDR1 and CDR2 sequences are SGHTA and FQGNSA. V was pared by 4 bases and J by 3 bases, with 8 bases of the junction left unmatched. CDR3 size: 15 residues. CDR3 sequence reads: CASSSVRGRGYEQYF. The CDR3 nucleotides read TGTGCCAGCAGCTCAGTCAGGGGGCGAGGCTACGAGCAGTACTTC.

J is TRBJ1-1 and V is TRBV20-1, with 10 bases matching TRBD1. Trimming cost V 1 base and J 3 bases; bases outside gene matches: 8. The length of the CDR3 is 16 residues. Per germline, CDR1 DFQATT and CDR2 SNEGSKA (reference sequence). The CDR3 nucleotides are TGCAGTGCTAGAGTTTCCGGGACAGGGGAGGACACTGAAGCTTTCTTT. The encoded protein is CSARVSGTGEDTEAFF.

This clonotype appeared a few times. CDR3 DNA sequence: TGTGCCAACAAAGGGAACACCGGGGAGCTGTTTTTT. This sequence encodes CANKGNTGELFF. The chain couples TRBV7-9 to TRBJ2-2; no definite D call. Germline lookup yields CDR1 SEHNR and CDR2 FQNEAQ (reference sequence). This CDR3 contains 12 residues. Trimming took 10 bases from V and 1 from J, leaving 7 bases between them.

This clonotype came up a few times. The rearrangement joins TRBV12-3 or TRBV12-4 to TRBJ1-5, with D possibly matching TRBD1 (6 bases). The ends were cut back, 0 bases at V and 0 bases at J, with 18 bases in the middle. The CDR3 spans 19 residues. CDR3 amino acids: CASSLAYPRGGDSNQPQHF. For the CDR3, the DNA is TGTGCCAGCAGTTTAGCGTATCCCAGGGGAGGGGATAGCAATCAGCCCCAGCATTTT.